These 15 T cell receptor beta chains originate from one sample sequenced in a study of blood T cell repertoires in COVID-19. Sequencing was performed with immunoSEQ multiplex PCR; in TCRdb, only in-frame clones are kept and a portion is missing. The table has roughly 99,000 clones, around nine tenths seen once. The material sequenced was peripheral blood. The receptors derive from a man between 45 and 60 years old with COVID-19, enrolled during active disease.

The chain recombines TRBV9 with TRBJ1-3; no reliable D call. This CDR3 region has 13 residues. Looked up from germline, CDR1 is SGDLS and CDR2 is YYNGEE. V lost 0 bases and J lost 4, with 5 bases in between. The CDR3 bases are TGTGCCAGCAGCGTAGACATCGGAAACACCATATATTTT. Its translation is CASSVDIGNTIYF.

V usage is TRBV4-2 and J usage is TRBJ1-5; D gene unclear. This CDR3 has 16 amino acids. Germline V gene data show CDR1 as LGHNA and CDR2 as YNFKEQ. The ends were cut back, 1 base at V and 1 base at J, with 11 bases in the middle. The CDR3 nucleotides read TGTGCCAGCAGCCAAGGTCCACGGGGAAGCAATCAGCCCCAGCATTTT. This gives the protein CASSQGPRGSNQPQHF.

This chain uses TRBV18 with TRBJ2-1, with D hard to call. Germline lookup yields CDR1 KGHSH and CDR2 LQKENI. This CDR3 is 14 amino acids long. V shed 1 base and J shed 3 bases, with 7 bases lying between them. This chain's CDR3 is CASSPLAGYNEQFF. In DNA, the CDR3 is TGTGCCAGCTCACCACTCGCAGGCTACAATGAGCAGTTCTTC.

This clone was observed once. V and J are TRBV29-1 and TRBJ1-2, with 7 bases identical to TRBD1. Germline CDR1 is SQVTM and CDR2 is ANQGSEA. CDR3 length: 13 residues. V shed 3 bases, J shed 3 bases, and the junction held 4 bases outside the gene matches. CDR3 amino acids: CSVETGSDYGYTF. The CDR3 DNA reads TGCAGCGTTGAGACAGGGTCGGACTATGGCTACACCTTC.

The chain is built from TRBV20-1 and TRBJ1-5; TRBD1 aligns across 7 bases. CDR1 is DFQATT, CDR2 SNEGSKA, per germline (reference sequence). V lost 3 bases and J lost 2; bases outside the gene matches: 10. The CDR3 extends over 16 amino acids. CDR3 DNA sequence: TGCAGTGCTAGTCGGGAGACAGGGTTGGGCAATCAGCCCCAGCATTTT. Its protein product is CSASRETGLGNQPQHF.

This chain joins TRBV4-2 and TRBJ2-1, with 7 bases fitting TRBD2. This CDR3 contains 15 residues. Germline values: CDR1 LGHNA, CDR2 YNFKEQ. V lost 7 bases and J lost 0; bases outside the gene matches: 6. The CDR3, as DNA: TGTGCCAGCACTCGGGGGGAGAGCTCCTACAATGAGCAGTTCTTC. Protein product: CASTRGESSYNEQFF.

This clone was seen only once. The chain is built from TRBV9 and TRBJ2-1, with a tentative D call TRBD1 (6 bases). V gave up 3 bases and J gave up 4 bases, with 14 bases separating them. Germline V gene data show CDR1 as SGDLS and CDR2 as YYNGEE. CDR3 length: 15 amino acids. CDR3 in DNA: TGTGCCAGCAGCGCGTCACAAACAGGGTACAATGAGCAGTTCTTC. It specifies CASSASQTGYNEQFF.

The V gene is TRBV6-1, the J gene TRBJ1-5, with 7 nucleotides matching TRBD1. The ends lost 4 bases at V and 2 bases at J; junction bases unmatched: 8. The CDR3 has 16 amino acids. The V gene's germline CDR1 is MNHNS and CDR2 SASEGT. DNA for the CDR3: TGTGCCAGCAGTGGAAGAGGGGGCTGGGGCAATCAGCCCCAGCATTTT. It encodes CASSGRGGWGNQPQHF.

V is TRBV14 and J is TRBJ2-5; 7 nucleotides line up with TRBD2. The CDR3 covers 15 residues. Germline-derived CDR1 and CDR2 are SGHDN and FVKESK. With V trimmed by 1 base and J by 5 bases, 7 bases remained unmatched. CDR3 DNA: TGTGCCAGCAGCCAAGTGAATTGGGAGGGGGAGACCCAGTACTTC. This gives the protein CASSQVNWEGETQYF.

The chain has TRBV28 and TRBJ1-3; D not certain. V dropped 7 bases and J dropped 0 bases, with 13 bases sitting between them. The CDR3 contains 15 residues. CDR1 and CDR2 from the germline V gene are MDHEN and SYDVKM. The CDR3, as DNA: TGTGCCAGCACCTGGGCCGGGAGCTCTGGAAACACCATATATTTT. This translates into CASTWAGSSGNTIYF.

In its sample, this clone was seen once. This chain connects TRBV5-8 to TRBJ2-7, with D tentatively TRBD1 (6 bases). Germline-derived CDR1 and CDR2 are SGHTS and YDEGEE. The CDR3 extends over 13 amino acids. V was pared by 4 bases and J by 3 bases, with 11 bases between. CDR3 in DNA: TGTGCCAGCAGCCGCCGGACAGACTACGAGCAGTACTTC. Its translation: CASSRRTDYEQYF. Drawing the rest from reference TRBV5-8 and TRBJ2-7, the complete variable domain is EAGVTQSPTHLIKTRGQQATLRCSPISGHTSVYWYQQALGLGLQFLLWYDEGEERNRGNFPPRFSGRQFPNYSSELNVNALELEDSALYLCASSRRTDYEQYFGPGTRLTVT.

The rearrangement links TRBV4-1 to TRBJ2-3; 7 bases map to TRBD2. The ends lost 1 base at V and 0 bases at J; junction bases unmatched: 10. There are 18 residues in the CDR3. The germline V gene has CDR1 MGHRA and CDR2 YSYEKL. The DNA for the CDR3 is TGCGCCAGCAGCCAAGGAACTCGACTAGCACAGAGCACAGATACGCAGTATTTT. Its translation is CASSQGTRLAQSTDTQYF.

This clone was seen a handful of times. This chain connects TRBV4-3 to TRBJ2-7, with D maybe TRBD1 (6 bases). Trimming stripped 2 bases from V and 3 bases from J, with 8 bases between. Germline V gene lookup returns CDR1 LGHNA and CDR2 YSLEER. CDR3 length equals 13 residues. The CDR3 sequence: CASSQIQGYEQYF. The CDR3 nucleotides read TGCGCCAGCAGCCAAATACAGGGCTACGAGCAGTACTTC.

This clone was picked up one time. The J gene is TRBJ2-1, the V gene TRBV30; 8 nucleotides align to TRBD1. CDR1 GTSNPN and CDR2 SVGIG come from the germline V gene (reference sequence). V lost 0 bases, J lost 8 bases, and 6 bases stayed unmatched. This CDR3 has 14 amino acids. CDR3 nucleotide sequence: TGTGCCTGGAGTGTTGGACAGGGTGTTCATGAGCAGTTCTTC. This codes for CAWSVGQGVHEQFF.

This CDR3 reads CASSNRDRESYGYTF. CDR3 DNA sequence: TGTGCCAGCAGCAACCGGGACAGGGAATCCTACGGCTACACCTTC. The chain couples TRBV7-9 to TRBJ1-2, with 9 bases fitting TRBD1. The CDR3 covers 15 residues. In germline, CDR1 is SEHNR, CDR2 FQNEAQ (reference sequence). Trimming took 5 bases from V and 8 from J; bases not matched to a gene: 12.